This paragraph reports one T cell receptor beta chain. The antigen is unknown. Mismatch with germline at one junction end may stem from a read error. Germline lookup yields CDR1 ENHRY and CDR2 SYGVKD. There are 17 residues in the CDR3. The use of a sample-barcoded 5' primer and a J-beta primer mix characterized a second PCR of about 7 to 12 cycles. MiXCR, applied by TCRdb to the 5' RACE reads, yields one record per CDR3 protein. Of roughly 1,100,000 distinct CDR3 sequences detected, under 30% appear once; the ten largest clones hold about 0.72%. This sample was taken from a study of blood T cells in healthy people across ages. Broader study findings: Donors of long life had a larger count of naive CD4+ cells and greater diversity than aged donors.

Isolation of PBMCs gave at least 6 million cells per sample. Each sample provided at least 5.5 micrograms of extracted total RNA. The sample also formed part of further work on T cells of mothers and their children.

The genes are TRBV10-3 and TRBJ2-5, with TRBD1 matching over 11 bases. Source material: blood. This sequence originates from a girl aged 2-10 years in good health. CDR3 DNA: TGTGCCATCAGAACCGGGACAGGGGGGTTCTCTAGGGAGACCCAATACTTC. Translating gives CAIRTGTGGFSRETQYF.